Sequencing of this T cell receptor (beta chain) was carried out in a study of PD-1 blockade in classical Hodgkin lymphoma. Study-level findings and limits: TCR diversity rose significantly by C4D1 in CD4+ but not CD8+ cells.

Repertoires were generated with immunoSEQ multiplex PCR, while TCRdb's copy carries only in-frame clones and drops some. The top ten clones hold 3.5% to 4.5% of a sample with about 27,000 clones, around 72% of them seen once. Time point given: cycle 4 day 1 (C4D1), after 5 to 7 weeks of nivolumab. Relapses following autologous stem cell transplantation were seen in all patients, with brentuximab vedotin exposure varying. Notes on this clone: Its cognate antigen is unknown.

The clonotype originates from a human donor with classical Hodgkin lymphoma. This specimen consisted of peripheral blood mononuclear cells (PBMCs), obtained before the fourth cycle of nivolumab.

In DNA, the CDR3 is TGTGCCAGCAGTGCAGGGGGCATGAACACTGAAGCTTTCTTT. Translation gives CASSAGGMNTEAFF. The J gene is TRBJ1-1, the V gene TRBV6-6, with 8 positions matching TRBD1. This CDR3 has 14 residues. CDR1 is MNHNY and CDR2 is SVGAGI in the germline V gene (reference sequence). After removal of 5 bases from V and 0 bases from J, the junction contained 2 bases not matched to a gene.